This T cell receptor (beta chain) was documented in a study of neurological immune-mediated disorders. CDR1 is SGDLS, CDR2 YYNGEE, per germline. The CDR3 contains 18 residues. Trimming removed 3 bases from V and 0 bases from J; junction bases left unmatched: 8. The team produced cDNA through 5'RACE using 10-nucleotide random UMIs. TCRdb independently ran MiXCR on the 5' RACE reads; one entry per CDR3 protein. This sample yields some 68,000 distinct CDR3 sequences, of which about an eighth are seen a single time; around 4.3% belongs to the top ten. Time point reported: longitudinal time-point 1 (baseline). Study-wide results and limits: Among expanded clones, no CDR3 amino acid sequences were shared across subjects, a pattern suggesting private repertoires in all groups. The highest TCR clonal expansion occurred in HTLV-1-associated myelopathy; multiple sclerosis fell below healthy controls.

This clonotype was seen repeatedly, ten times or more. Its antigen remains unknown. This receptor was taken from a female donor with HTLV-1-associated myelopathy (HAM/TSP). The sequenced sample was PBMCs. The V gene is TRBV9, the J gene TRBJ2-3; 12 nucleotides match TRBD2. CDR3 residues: CASSGTSGGSPSTDTQYF. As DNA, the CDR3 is TGTGCCAGCAGCGGAACTAGCGGGGGGTCCCCTAGCACAGATACGCAGTATTTT.